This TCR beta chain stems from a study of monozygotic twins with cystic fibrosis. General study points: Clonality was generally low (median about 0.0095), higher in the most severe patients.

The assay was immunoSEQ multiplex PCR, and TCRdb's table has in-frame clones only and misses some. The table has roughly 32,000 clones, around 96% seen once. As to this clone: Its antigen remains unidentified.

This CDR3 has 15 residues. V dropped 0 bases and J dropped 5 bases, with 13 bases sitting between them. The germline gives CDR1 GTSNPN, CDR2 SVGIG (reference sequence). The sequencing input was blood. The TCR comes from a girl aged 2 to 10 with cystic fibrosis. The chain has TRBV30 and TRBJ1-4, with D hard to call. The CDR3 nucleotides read TGTGCCTGGAGTGTACTTGGGCGGAGCAATGAAAAACTGTTTTTT. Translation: CAWSVLGRSNEKLFF.